These 27 T cell receptor beta chains originate from one sample sequenced in a study of graft-versus-host responses after intestinal transplantation. Time point denoted: postoperative day 105 after intestinal transplantation (dayNNNN = postoperative day). Some clones are missing from TCRdb's copy, which holds only in-frame ones; the method was immunoSEQ multiplex PCR. The sample lists 12,000 or so clones, approximately 90% occurring once. The input for sequencing was PBMCs, taken 105 days after intestinal transplantation. The receptors originated from a human patient who received an intestinal transplant, so some T cells may come from the graft donor.

This rearrangement joins TRBV18 to TRBJ1-5; no firm D call. V was clipped by 6 bases and J by 0 bases, with 12 bases between them. Germline CDR1 KGHSH, CDR2 LQKENI. The CDR3 extends over 15 amino acids. CDR3 protein: CASSSEQNSNQPQHF. CDR3 coding DNA: TGTGCCAGCTCCAGTGAACAGAATAGCAATCAGCCCCAGCATTTT.

This sequence joins TRBV4-1 and TRBJ2-7; D may correspond to TRBD1 or TRBD2 (6 bases each). CDR1 is MGHRA, CDR2 YSYEKL, per germline. The CDR3 consists of 15 residues. V lost 0 bases and J lost 6, with 15 bases in between. Here the CDR3 DNA reads TGCGCCAGCAGCCAAGATCGAGGAGGGGGTCGCGAGCAGTACTTC. This translates into CASSQDRGGGREQYF.

The J gene is TRBJ2-1, the V gene TRBV6-1; TRBD2 agrees at 7 bases. There are 14 residues in the CDR3. J gave up 5 bases and V 4 bases, and 5 bases lay outside the gene matches. The V gene's germline CDR1 is MNHNS and CDR2 SASEGT. The CDR3: CASSGLADDNEQFF. Here the CDR3 DNA reads TGTGCCAGCAGTGGGCTAGCGGATGACAATGAGCAGTTCTTC.

V and J are TRBV5-1 and TRBJ2-7; tentatively, D is TRBD2 (5 bases). From germline, CDR1 is SGHRS and CDR2 YFSETQ. The V gene lost 5 bases and the J gene lost 0 bases, with 12 bases spanning the gap. This CDR3 region has 14 residues. CDR3 in amino acids: CASSARRDSYEQYF. The CDR3 DNA reads TGCGCCAGCAGTGCCCGACGGGACTCCTACGAGCAGTACTTC.

This clone is a singleton in its sample. V is TRBV5-1 and J is TRBJ1-5, with TRBD1 identical over 7 bases. V lost 0 bases to trimming and J lost 5 bases; unmatched junction nucleotides: 5. CDR1 and CDR2 (germline): SGHRS, YFSETQ. This CDR3 contains 15 residues. This CDR3 reads CASSLGQGGDQPQHF. The CDR3 region has the DNA TGCGCCAGCAGCTTGGGACAGGGCGGGGATCAGCCCCAGCATTTT.

This rearrangement joins TRBV21-1 to TRBJ1-2. TRBV21-1 is reported as a pseudogene. This CDR3 spans 10 amino acids. CDR3 sequence (DNA): TGTGCCAGCAGCCGCTATGGCTACACCTTC. Protein product: CASSRYGYTF.

This clone occurred a few times. The rearrangement joins TRBV2 to TRBJ1-2, with D possibly TRBD1 on 6 matching bases. There are 17 residues in the CDR3. The germline V gene has CDR1 SNHLY and CDR2 FYNNEI. V lost 11 bases to trimming and J lost 1 base, with 26 bases between them. CDR3 bases: TGTGCCTACCAAGGGGGGTTCGGGGGTGATATTAACTATGGCTACACCTTC. It encodes CAYQGGFGGDINYGYTF.

The chain recombines TRBV12-5 with TRBJ2-5, with a tentative D call TRBD1 (6 bases). CDR3 length equals 14 residues. V was clipped by 7 bases and J by 2 bases, with 14 bases between them. Germline CDR1 is LGHNT and CDR2 is FRNRAP. The CDR3 loop reads CASAENREQETQYF. The CDR3 DNA follows: TGTGCTAGTGCCGAAAACAGGGAACAAGAGACCCAGTACTTC.

This chain joins TRBV28 and TRBJ1-6, with unresolved D. V lost 6 bases, J lost 4 bases, and 10 bases lay in between. Germline loops: CDR1 MDHEN, CDR2 SYDVKM. This CDR3 contains 14 residues. CDR3 region: CASRWEIYNSPLHF. The CDR3, as DNA: TGTGCCAGCAGATGGGAAATTTATAATTCACCCCTCCACTTT.

The chain has TRBV25-1 and TRBJ2-2; D is perhaps TRBD1 (5 bases). Trimming pared 7 bases from V and 7 bases from J, leaving 13 bases between. The V gene's germline CDR1 is MGHDK and CDR2 SYGVNS. The CDR3 length is 13 residues. CDR3 in amino acids: CASTPRVGGELFF. For the CDR3, the DNA is TGTGCCAGCACTCCCAGGGTTGGCGGGGAGCTGTTTTTT. Full variable domain (missing parts from reference TRBV25-1 and TRBJ2-2): EADIYQTPRYLVIGTGKKITLECSQTMGHDKMYWYQQDPGMELHLIHYSYGVNSTEKGDLSSESTVSRIRTEHFPLTLESARPSHTSQYLCASTPRVGGELFFGEGSRLTVL.

The chain uses TRBV13 and TRBJ1-2; D not certain. Germline lookup yields CDR1 PRHDT and CDR2 FYEKMQ (reference sequence). The CDR3 consists of 14 residues. V shed 1 base and J shed 6 bases, with 12 bases lying between them. The CDR3 sequence: CASSLAWQFDGYTF. The DNA of the CDR3 is TGTGCCAGCAGCTTAGCTTGGCAGTTTGATGGCTACACCTTC.

This chain joins TRBV2 and TRBJ2-3; 9 positions match TRBD1. This CDR3 contains 15 residues. V shed 2 bases and J 6 bases; nucleotides not matched to a gene: 6. From germline, CDR1 is SNHLY and CDR2 FYNNEI. CDR3 in amino acids: CASSETHRGRDTQYF. The CDR3 nucleotides read TGTGCCAGCAGTGAAACCCACAGGGGGCGGGATACGCAGTATTTT.

The CDR3 region has the DNA TGTGCCACCAAACTAGCGGAGGCCACAGATACGCAGTATTTT. It codes for CATKLAEATDTQYF. This rearrangement joins TRBV6-1 to TRBJ2-3; 8 nucleotides align to TRBD2. Germline CDR1 is MNHNS and CDR2 is SASEGT. The junction had 8 bases not matched to a gene; V was cut back by 10 bases and J by 2 bases. This CDR3 region has 14 residues.

This chain joins TRBV10-2 and TRBJ2-5; 13 nucleotides agree with TRBD2. Germline V gene lookup returns CDR1 WSHSY and CDR2 SAAADI. The CDR3 length is 16 residues. With 6 bases clipped from V and 5 bases from J, the junction kept 9 bases outside the gene matches. This CDR3 reads CASRGTSGGAKETQYF. The CDR3 DNA is TGCGCCAGCAGGGGAACTAGCGGGGGGGCCAAGGAGACCCAGTACTTC.

The chain is built from TRBV25-1 and TRBJ2-1; 13 bases are a match to TRBD2. Trimming removed 5 bases from V and 5 bases from J; junction bases left unmatched: 3. This CDR3 is 15 amino acids long. Germline assignment: CDR1 MGHDK and CDR2 SYGVNS. The CDR3 region is CASSTSGRVDNEQFF. In DNA, the CDR3 is TGTGCCAGCAGTACTAGCGGGAGGGTCGACAATGAGCAGTTCTTC.

This clone was counted a single time. J is TRBJ2-3 and V is TRBV9; 12 bases agree with TRBD1. This CDR3 has 15 residues. V lost 8 bases and J lost 3; bases outside the gene matches: 7. Germline CDR1 reads SGDLS; CDR2 reads YYNGEE. CDR3 sequence (DNA): TGTGCCAGTGCACGGGGACAGGGGGCAACAGATACGCAGTATTTT. This translates into CASARGQGATDTQYF.

The chain recombines TRBV5-1 with TRBJ2-7; D perhaps matches TRBD2 (6 bases). V lost 7 bases, J lost 2 bases, and 10 bases lay in between. Germline values: CDR1 SGHRS, CDR2 YFSETQ. This CDR3 comprises 12 residues. The CDR3 region is CASRDSTYEQYF. The CDR3, as DNA: TGCGCCAGCCGGGACTCCACCTACGAGCAGTACTTC. The whole variable domain, remainder taken from reference TRBV5-1 and TRBJ2-7, is KAGVTQTPRYLIKTRGQQVTLSCSPISGHRSVSWYQQTPGQGLQFLFEYFSETQRNKGNFPGRFSGRQFSNSRSEMNVSTLELGDSALYLCASRDSTYEQYFGPGTRLTVT.

V and J are TRBV11-2 and TRBJ2-7; 8 nucleotides line up with TRBD2. This CDR3 has 14 amino acids. Germline CDR1 reads SGHAT; CDR2 reads FQNNGV. V dropped 3 bases and J dropped 5; count of bases not matched to a gene: 6. The CDR3 reads CASSLVGSGNEQYF. CDR3 DNA sequence: TGTGCCAGCAGCTTGGTGGGTAGCGGGAACGAGCAGTACTTC. The variable domain in full, completed from reference TRBV11-2 and TRBJ2-7, reads EAGVAQSPRYKIIEKRQSVAFWCNPISGHATLYWYQQILGQGPKLLIQFQNNGVVDDSQLPKDRFSAERLKGVDSTLKIQPAKLEDSAVYLCASSLVGSGNEQYFGPGTRLTVT.

The genes are TRBV25-1 and TRBJ1-1; D ambiguous. V lost 4 bases and J 0 bases, leaving 6 bases between the germline ends. The CDR3 covers 13 residues. Germline V gene data show CDR1 as MGHDK and CDR2 as SYGVNS. The CDR3 sequence: CASSAQLNTEAFF. In DNA, the CDR3 is TGTGCCAGCAGTGCACAGTTGAACACTGAAGCTTTCTTT. The full variable domain, its missing parts supplied by reference TRBV25-1 and TRBJ1-1, is EADIYQTPRYLVIGTGKKITLECSQTMGHDKMYWYQQDPGMELHLIHYSYGVNSTEKGDLSSESTVSRIRTEHFPLTLESARPSHTSQYLCASSAQLNTEAFFGQGTRLTVV.

V and J are TRBV7-9 and TRBJ1-2; possibly TRBD1 for D (6 bases). Trimming shortened V by 5 bases and J by 6 bases, and 19 bases separated the two germline ends. This CDR3 has 15 residues. Germline-derived CDR1 and CDR2 are SEHNR and FQNEAQ (reference sequence). The CDR3 sequence is CASSLRQVEAHGYTF. CDR3 DNA: TGTGCCAGCAGCCTAAGACAGGTCGAAGCCCATGGCTACACCTTC. Full variable domain (rest looked up from reference TRBV7-9 and TRBJ1-2): DTGVSQNPRHKITKRGQNVTFRCDPISEHNRLYWYRQTLGQGPEFLTYFQNEAQLEKSRLLSDRFSAERPKGSFSTLEIQRTEQGDSAMYLCASSLRQVEAHGYTFGSGTRLTVV.

The rearrangement links TRBV29-1 to TRBJ1-3; possibly TRBD1 for D (5 bases). There are 16 residues in the CDR3. Germline CDR1 reads SQVTM; CDR2 reads ANQGSEA. The V and J ends lost 4 bases and 0 bases respectively, with 16 bases between them. CDR3 coding DNA: TGCAGCGTTGCGATCTCAGGGACGTACTCTGGAAACACCATATATTTT. It codes for CSVAISGTYSGNTIYF.

J is TRBJ2-2 and V is TRBV9, with 9 bases matching TRBD2. V was clipped by 4 bases and J by 1 base; unmatched bases: 5. Germline loops: CDR1 SGDLS, CDR2 YYNGEE. The CDR3 has 16 residues. CDR3 in DNA: TGTGCCAGCAGCCCAGCTAGCGGGGAGAACACCGGGGAGCTGTTTTTT. As protein: CASSPASGENTGELFF.

V is TRBV7-9 and J is TRBJ2-1; maybe TRBD2 (6 bases). Trimming pared 3 bases from V and 3 bases from J, leaving 15 bases between. The CDR3 extends over 16 amino acids. Germline V gives CDR1 SEHNR, CDR2 FQNEAQ (reference sequence). The CDR3 DNA follows: TGTGCCAGCAGCTTTGATATACTAGCATACTACAATGAGCAGTTCTTC. As protein: CASSFDILAYYNEQFF.

This sequence joins TRBV27 and TRBJ2-1; no firm D call. The V end was cut by 5 bases, the J end by 5 bases, with 7 bases between. CDR1 is MNHEY, CDR2 SMNVEV, per germline (reference sequence). The CDR3 length is 12 residues. The CDR3 region is CASSTLDNEQFF. The CDR3 bases are TGTGCCAGCAGTACTTTAGACAATGAGCAGTTCTTC.

V usage is TRBV15 and J usage is TRBJ1-5; D call uncertain. The germline V gene has CDR1 LNHNV and CDR2 YYDKDF (reference sequence). Between the trimmed V and J ends, which lost 1 base and 6 bases, there was a span of 4 bases. The CDR3 spans 12 residues. The CDR3 protein is CATSRGSQPQHF. The CDR3 coding sequence is TGTGCCACCAGCAGAGGATCTCAGCCCCAGCATTTT.

V is TRBV4-1 and J is TRBJ2-7; D is possibly TRBD2 (6 bases). The V end lost 1 base, the J end lost 2 bases, and 15 bases lay between the germline ends. The CDR3 has 16 residues. CDR1 and CDR2 from the germline V gene are MGHRA and YSYEKL. The CDR3: CASSQGFAGKAYEQYF. In nucleotides, the CDR3 is TGCGCCAGCAGCCAAGGATTTGCGGGAAAGGCCTACGAGCAGTACTTC.

The chain joins TRBV6-6 to TRBJ1-1; tentative D call: TRBD1 (5 bases). CDR3 size: 14 residues. Trimming removed 5 bases at V and 0 bases at J, with 10 bases between. Per germline, CDR1 MNHNY and CDR2 SVGAGI (reference sequence). The CDR3 nucleotides are TGTGCCAGCAGTAGTTGGGGCATGAACACTGAAGCTTTCTTT. This encodes CASSSWGMNTEAFF.